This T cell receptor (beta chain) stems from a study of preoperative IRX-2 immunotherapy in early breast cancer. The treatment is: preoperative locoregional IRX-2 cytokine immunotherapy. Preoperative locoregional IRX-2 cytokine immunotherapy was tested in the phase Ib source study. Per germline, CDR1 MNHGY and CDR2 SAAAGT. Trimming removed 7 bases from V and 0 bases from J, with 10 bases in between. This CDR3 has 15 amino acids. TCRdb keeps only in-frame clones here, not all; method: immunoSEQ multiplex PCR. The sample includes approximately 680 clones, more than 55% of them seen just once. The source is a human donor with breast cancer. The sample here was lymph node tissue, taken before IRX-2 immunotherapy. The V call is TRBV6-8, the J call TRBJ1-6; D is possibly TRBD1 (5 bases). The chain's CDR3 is CASNQDSSYNSPLHF. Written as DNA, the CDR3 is TGTGCCAGCAACCAAGACAGCTCCTATAATTCACCCCTCCACTTT.